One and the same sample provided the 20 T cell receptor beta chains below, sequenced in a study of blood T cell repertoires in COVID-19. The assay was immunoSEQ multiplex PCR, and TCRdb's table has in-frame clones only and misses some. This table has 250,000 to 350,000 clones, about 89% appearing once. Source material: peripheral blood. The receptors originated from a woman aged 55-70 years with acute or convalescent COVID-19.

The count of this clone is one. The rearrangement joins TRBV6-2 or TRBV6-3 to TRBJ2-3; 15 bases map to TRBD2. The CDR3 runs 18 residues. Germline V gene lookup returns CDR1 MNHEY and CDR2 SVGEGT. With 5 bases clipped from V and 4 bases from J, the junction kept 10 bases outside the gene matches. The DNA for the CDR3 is TGTGCCAGCAGTCCACCGGGACTAGCGGGGGGTAGGGCAGATACGCAGTATTTT. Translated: CASSPPGLAGGRADTQYF.

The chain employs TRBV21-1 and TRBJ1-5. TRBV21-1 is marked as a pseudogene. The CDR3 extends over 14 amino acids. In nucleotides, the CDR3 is TGTGCCAGCAGGATGAGGGTGGGCAATCAGCCCCAGCATTTT. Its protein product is CASRMRVGNQPQHF.

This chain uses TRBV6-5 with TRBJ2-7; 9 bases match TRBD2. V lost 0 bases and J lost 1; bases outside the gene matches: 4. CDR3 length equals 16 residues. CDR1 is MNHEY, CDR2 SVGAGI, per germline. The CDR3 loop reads CASSYSQSGRSYEQYF. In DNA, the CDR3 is TGTGCCAGCAGTTACTCGCAGAGCGGGAGGTCCTACGAGCAGTACTTC.

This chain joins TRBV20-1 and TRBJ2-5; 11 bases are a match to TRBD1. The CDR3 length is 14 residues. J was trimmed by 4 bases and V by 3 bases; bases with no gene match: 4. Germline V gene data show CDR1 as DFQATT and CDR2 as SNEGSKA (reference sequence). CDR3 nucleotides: TGCAGTGCTAGTAAGGGACAGGGGGGAGAGACCCAGTACTTC. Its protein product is CSASKGQGGETQYF.

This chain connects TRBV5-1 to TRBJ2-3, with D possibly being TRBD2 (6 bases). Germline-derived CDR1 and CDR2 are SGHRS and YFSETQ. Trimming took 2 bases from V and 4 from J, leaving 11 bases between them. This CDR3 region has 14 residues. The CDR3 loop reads CASSLEPGADTQYF. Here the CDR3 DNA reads TGCGCCAGCAGCTTAGAACCGGGGGCAGATACGCAGTATTTT.

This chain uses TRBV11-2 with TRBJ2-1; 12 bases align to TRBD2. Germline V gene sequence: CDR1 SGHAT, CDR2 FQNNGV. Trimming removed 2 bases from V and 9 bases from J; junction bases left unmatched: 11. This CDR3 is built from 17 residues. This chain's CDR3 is CASSLLSSGRAFGEQFF. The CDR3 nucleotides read TGTGCCAGCAGCTTACTGTCTAGCGGGAGGGCTTTCGGTGAGCAGTTCTTC.

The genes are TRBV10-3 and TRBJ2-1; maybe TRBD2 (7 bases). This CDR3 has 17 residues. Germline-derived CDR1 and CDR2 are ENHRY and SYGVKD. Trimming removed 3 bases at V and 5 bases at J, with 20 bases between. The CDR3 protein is CAISDPGGGGRNNEQFF. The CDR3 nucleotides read TGTGCCATCAGTGACCCCGGGGGCGGGGGCCGGAACAATGAGCAGTTCTTC.

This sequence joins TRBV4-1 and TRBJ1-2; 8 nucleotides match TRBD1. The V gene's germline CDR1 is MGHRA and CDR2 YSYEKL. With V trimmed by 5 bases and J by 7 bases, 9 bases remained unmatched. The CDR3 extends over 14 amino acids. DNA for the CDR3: TGCGCCAGCAGCTTTCTCGGACAGGGCGGTGGCTACACCTTC. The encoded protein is CASSFLGQGGGYTF.

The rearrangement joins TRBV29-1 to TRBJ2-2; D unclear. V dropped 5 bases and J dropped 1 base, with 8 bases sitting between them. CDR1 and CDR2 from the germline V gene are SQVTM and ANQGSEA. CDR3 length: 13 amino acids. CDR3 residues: CSVYQVNTGELFF. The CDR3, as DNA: TGCAGCGTTTATCAGGTGAACACCGGGGAGCTGTTTTTT.

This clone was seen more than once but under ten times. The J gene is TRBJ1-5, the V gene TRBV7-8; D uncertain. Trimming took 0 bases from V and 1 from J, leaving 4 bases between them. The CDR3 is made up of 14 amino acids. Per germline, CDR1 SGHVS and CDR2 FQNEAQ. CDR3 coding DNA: TGTGCCAGCAGCTTAGCTGGCAGCAATCAGCCCCAGCATTTT. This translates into CASSLAGSNQPQHF.

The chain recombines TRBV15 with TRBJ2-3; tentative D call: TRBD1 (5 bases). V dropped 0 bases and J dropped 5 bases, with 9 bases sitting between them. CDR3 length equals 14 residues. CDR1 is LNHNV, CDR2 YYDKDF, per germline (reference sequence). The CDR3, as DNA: TGTGCCACCAGCAGAGAAGGGGTCGGAGATACGCAGTATTTT. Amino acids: CATSREGVGDTQYF.

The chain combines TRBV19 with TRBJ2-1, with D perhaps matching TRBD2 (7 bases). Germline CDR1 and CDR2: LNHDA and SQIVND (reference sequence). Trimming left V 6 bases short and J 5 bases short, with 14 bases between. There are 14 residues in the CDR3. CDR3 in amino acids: CASRLGGGNNEQFF. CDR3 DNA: TGTGCCAGTAGATTAGGGGGGGGAAACAATGAGCAGTTCTTC.

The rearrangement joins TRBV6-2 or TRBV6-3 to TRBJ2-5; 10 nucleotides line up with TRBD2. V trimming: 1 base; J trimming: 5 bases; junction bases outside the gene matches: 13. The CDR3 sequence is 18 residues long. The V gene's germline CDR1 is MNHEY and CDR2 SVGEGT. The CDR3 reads CASSYFPLASGSRETQYF. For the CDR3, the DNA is TGTGCCAGCAGTTACTTCCCTCTGGCTAGCGGGAGTCGGGAGACCCAGTACTTC.

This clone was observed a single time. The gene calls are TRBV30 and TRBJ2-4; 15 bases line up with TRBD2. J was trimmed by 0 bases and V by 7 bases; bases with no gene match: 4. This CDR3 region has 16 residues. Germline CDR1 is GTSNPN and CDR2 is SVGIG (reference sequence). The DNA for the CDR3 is TGTGCCTACGGGACTAGCGGGGGGTTAGCCAAAAACATTCAGTACTTC. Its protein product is CAYGTSGGLAKNIQYF.

CDR3 residues: CASSISPGATGELFF. DNA of the CDR3: TGTGCCAGTAGTATTAGCCCAGGGGCCACCGGGGAGCTGTTTTTT. V and J are TRBV19 and TRBJ2-2; possibly TRBD1 for D (6 bases). From germline, CDR1 is LNHDA and CDR2 SQIVND (reference sequence). CDR3 length: 15 residues. Trimming left V 3 bases short and J 4 bases short, with 12 bases between. The full variable domain, with the rest looked up from reference TRBV19 and TRBJ2-2, is DGGITQSPKYLFRKEGQNVTLSCEQNLNHDAMYWYRQDPGQGLRLIYYSQIVNDFQKGDIAEGYSVSREKKESFPLTVTSAQKNPTAFYLCASSISPGATGELFFGEGSRLTVL.

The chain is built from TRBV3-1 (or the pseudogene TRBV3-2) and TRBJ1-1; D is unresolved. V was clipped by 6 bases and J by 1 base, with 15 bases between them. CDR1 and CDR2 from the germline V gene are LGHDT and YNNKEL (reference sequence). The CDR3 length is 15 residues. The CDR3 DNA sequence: TGTGCCAGCAGGTGGACTACGGACGGGAACACTGAAGCTTTCTTT. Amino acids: CASRWTTDGNTEAFF.

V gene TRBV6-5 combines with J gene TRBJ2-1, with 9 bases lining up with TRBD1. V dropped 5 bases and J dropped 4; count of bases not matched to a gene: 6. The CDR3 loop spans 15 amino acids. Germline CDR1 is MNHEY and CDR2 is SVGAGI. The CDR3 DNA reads TGTGCCAGCAGTCACGGGGGACAGGGATACAATGAGCAGTTCTTC. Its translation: CASSHGGQGYNEQFF.

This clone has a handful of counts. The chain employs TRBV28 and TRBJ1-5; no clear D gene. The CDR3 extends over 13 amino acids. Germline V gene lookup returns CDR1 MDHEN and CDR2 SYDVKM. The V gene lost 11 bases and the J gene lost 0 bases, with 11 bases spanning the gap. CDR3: CASRYSSNQPQHF. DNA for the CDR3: TGTGCCTCTCGGTATAGTAGCAATCAGCCCCAGCATTTT.

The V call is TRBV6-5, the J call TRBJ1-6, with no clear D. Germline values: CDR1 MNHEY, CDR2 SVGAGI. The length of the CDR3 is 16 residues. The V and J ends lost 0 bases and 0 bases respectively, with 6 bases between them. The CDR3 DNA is TGTGCCAGCAGTTACTCGGCAGGCTCCTATAATTCACCCCTCCACTTT. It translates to CASSYSAGSYNSPLHF.

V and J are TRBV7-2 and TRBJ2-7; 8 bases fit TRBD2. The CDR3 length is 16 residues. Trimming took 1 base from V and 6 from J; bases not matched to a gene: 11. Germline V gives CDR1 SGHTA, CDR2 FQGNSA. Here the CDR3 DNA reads TGTGCCAGCAGCTTAGATCAGCGGGGGTCCCTCGGCGAGCAGTACTTC. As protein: CASSLDQRGSLGEQYF.